These 21 T cell receptor beta chains came from one sample sequenced in a study of regulatory T cells in long-lasting Graves disease. Library construction for TCR beta used iRepertoire HTBI primers and Arm-PCR of CDR3 regions. TCRdb processed the multiplex PCR reads anew with MiXCR; each CDR3 protein has one entry. The repertoire includes 240,000 or so distinct CDR3 sequences, about 19% of them detected once, and 14% sits in the top ten. The time point: newly diagnosed GD, antithyroid drugs for less than 3 months. The authors made the TCR library using RNA they extracted from PBMCs. The sequences come from peripheral blood mononuclear cells (PBMCs), collected at new diagnosis, from a patient treated with antithyroid drugs. The receptors come from a female donor with Graves disease.

This clonotype was found many times. This rearrangement joins TRBV3-1 to TRBJ1-6, with 8 positions matching TRBD1. Germline V lookup: CDR1 LGHDT, CDR2 YNNKEL (reference sequence). The CDR3 is 14 amino acids. J gave up 8 bases and V 4 bases, and 4 bases lay outside the gene matches. For the CDR3, the DNA is TGTGCCAGCAGCCTGGGACAGGCATATTCACCCCTCCACTTT. Translation: CASSLGQAYSPLHF.

Worth noting for this clonotype: This likely traces to a read error, being one base from a far larger clone. This sequence joins TRBV7-2 and TRBJ2-1; 7 bases are a match to TRBD2. The ends lost 4 bases at V and 10 bases at J; junction bases unmatched: 10. The V gene's germline CDR1 is SGHTA and CDR2 FQGNSA. The CDR3 consists of 14 residues. In DNA, the CDR3 is TGTGCCAGCAGCTGGGGGGGTAGCGGGTACGAGCAGTTCTTC. Its protein is CASSWGGSGYEQFF.

In this sample, this clonotype turned up many times. The chain carries TRBV11-3 and TRBJ2-7; TRBD2 agrees at 8 bases. CDR3 size: 15 residues. The V gene end was trimmed by 5 bases and the J gene end by 0 bases; junction bases not matched to a gene: 6. Germline CDR1 reads SGHNT; CDR2 reads YENEEA. The CDR3 sequence is CASSRTSLSSYEQYF. The DNA for the CDR3 is TGTGCCAGCAGCCGGACTAGCCTGAGCTCCTACGAGCAGTACTTC. The whole variable domain, remainder taken from reference TRBV11-3 and TRBJ2-7, is EAGVVQSPRYKIIEKKQPVAFWCNPISGHNTLYWYLQNLGQGPELLIRYENEEAVDDSQLPKDRFSAERLKGVDSTLKIQPAELGDSAVYLCASSRTSLSSYEQYFGPGTRLTVT.

This clonotype was recorded many times. The rearrangement uses TRBV6-1 and TRBJ2-7; 8 nucleotides line up with TRBD2. The ends lost 5 bases at V and 3 bases at J; junction bases unmatched: 3. The CDR3 extends over 13 amino acids. CDR1 is MNHNS, CDR2 SASEGT, per germline. The CDR3 is CASSLGGDYEQYF. The CDR3 DNA follows: TGTGCCAGCAGTCTCGGGGGGGACTACGAGCAGTACTTC.

The chain employs TRBV10-3 and TRBJ2-1, with D uncertain. CDR1 and CDR2 (germline): ENHRY, SYGVKD. The CDR3 extends over 16 amino acids. The V end lost 3 bases, the J end lost 4 bases, and 16 bases lay between the germline ends. CDR3 residues: CAISDPRQGQYNEQFF. CDR3 bases: TGTGCCATCAGTGATCCAAGGCAAGGGCAATACAATGAGCAGTTCTTC.

Many counts were recorded for this clonotype. The gene calls are TRBV7-2 and TRBJ1-2; D possibly corresponds to TRBD1 (6 bases). There are 13 residues in the CDR3. The V gene lost 5 bases and the J gene lost 7 bases, with 14 bases spanning the gap. Germline lookup yields CDR1 SGHTA and CDR2 FQGNSA. CDR3 nucleotide sequence: TGTGCCAGCAGCGCATCAACAGGGATTGGCTACACCTTC. This gives the protein CASSASTGIGYTF.

In its sample, this clonotype was seen many times. V is TRBV27 and J is TRBJ1-3; D is unclear. This CDR3 spans 15 amino acids. Germline CDR1 and CDR2: MNHEY and SMNVEV (reference sequence). Trimming pared 8 bases from V and 0 bases from J, leaving 14 bases between. Written as DNA, the CDR3 is TGTGCCAGCGGGGAGCGACCGAGCTCTGGAAACACCATATATTTT. It encodes CASGERPSSGNTIYF.

In this sample, this clonotype turned up many times. Here the CDR3 reads CASSTGTGEFYEQYF. The CDR3 DNA sequence: TGTGCCAGCAGCACCGGGACAGGCGAATTCTACGAGCAGTACTTC. The chain couples TRBV5-5 to TRBJ2-7, with 8 bases that match TRBD1. Trimming cost V 4 bases and J 3 bases; bases outside gene matches: 9. CDR3 size: 15 residues. CDR1 is SGHKS, CDR2 YYEKEE, per germline (reference sequence).

V and J are TRBV6-1 and TRBJ2-1; 7 bases are a match to TRBD1. Germline V gene data show CDR1 as MNHNS and CDR2 as SASEGT. This CDR3 is 15 amino acids long. V lost 6 bases to trimming and J lost 8 bases; unmatched junction nucleotides: 13. In DNA, the CDR3 is TGTGCCAGCAGGCCCCATTCGAGACAGGGCCATGAGCAGTTCTTC. It codes for CASRPHSRQGHEQFF.

This clonotype was counted at least ten times. The CDR3 bases are TGTGCCAGCAGCCAAAGGACAGGCCCCGCAACTAATGAAAAACTGTTTTTT. Its protein product is CASSQRTGPATNEKLFF. The rearrangement uses TRBV3-1 and TRBJ1-4; 7 bases line up with TRBD1. The germline V gene encodes CDR1 LGHDT and CDR2 YNNKEL (reference sequence). J gave up 0 bases and V 2 bases, and 6 bases lay outside the gene matches. The CDR3 is 17 amino acids.

This clonotype appeared a few times. The chain carries TRBV19 and TRBJ1-3; D perhaps matches TRBD1 (6 bases). V was pared by 6 bases and J by 4 bases, with 19 bases between. This CDR3 has 16 residues. CDR1 and CDR2 (germline): LNHDA, SQIVND (reference sequence). As DNA, the CDR3 is TGTGCCAGTAGGAAGGGGAGGGGGGCAGCGGGAAACACCATATATTTT. This gives the protein CASRKGRGAAGNTIYF. Together with reference TRBV19 and TRBJ1-3, the CDR3 gives the full variable domain: DGGITQSPKYLFRKEGQNVTLSCEQNLNHDAMYWYRQDPGQGLRLIYYSQIVNDFQKGDIAEGYSVSREKKESFPLTVTSAQKNPTAFYLCASRKGRGAAGNTIYFGEGSWLTVV.

The table lists this clonotype with many counts. This chain connects TRBV19 to TRBJ1-1; D may be TRBD1 (5 bases). The CDR3 sequence is 16 residues long. CDR1 is LNHDA, CDR2 SQIVND, per germline (reference sequence). The V gene lost 6 bases and the J gene lost 1 base, with 18 bases spanning the gap. The CDR3 DNA reads TGTGCCAGTAGGCGTTCCTTTACAGGATCGAACACTGAAGCTTTCTTT. Translated: CASRRSFTGSNTEAFF.

This clonotype came up many times. The chain links TRBV14 to TRBJ2-1; TRBD2 aligns across 8 bases. Germline CDR1 is SGHDN and CDR2 is FVKESK. This CDR3 is 14 amino acids long. V was pared by 1 base and J by 10 bases, with 6 bases of the junction left unmatched. The CDR3 reads CASSQGLGGREQFF. CDR3 bases: TGTGCCAGCAGCCAAGGTCTGGGCGGGAGGGAGCAGTTCTTC.

On this clonotype: A much larger clone sits a single nucleotide away, making a read error possible. This chain connects TRBV7-9 to TRBJ1-4; D call uncertain. The CDR3 consists of 17 residues. Per the germline V gene, CDR1 is SEHNR and CDR2 is FQNEAQ (reference sequence). This CDR3 is CASSQDTLRAVNEKLFF. The CDR3 DNA is TGCGCCAGCAGCCAAGACACGCTGCGGGCTGTTAATGAAAAACTGTTTTTT.

Turning to this clonotype: A far bigger clonotype differs at one base, so this is likely a read error. The chain uses TRBV7-8 and TRBJ2-7; tentatively, D is TRBD1 or TRBD2 (5 bases each). The CDR3 has 12 residues. The germline gives CDR1 SGHVS, CDR2 FQNEAQ. The CDR3, as DNA: TGTGCCAGCAGCTTAGGAGGGGTGGCTTTCGACTTC. This translates into CASSLGGVAFDF. The full variable domain, completed using reference TRBV7-8 and TRBJ2-7, is GAGVSQSPRYKVAKRGQDVALRCDPISGHVSLFWYQQALGQGPEFLTYFQNEAQLDKSGLPSDRFFAERPEGSVSTLKIQRTQQEDSAVYLCASSLGGVAFDFGPGTRLTVT.

This clonotype has a count of ten or more. The CDR3: CSAYSVHLNYGYTF. DNA for the CDR3: TGCAGCGCGTACTCAGTTCACCTTAACTATGGCTACACCTTC. The chain joins TRBV29-1 to TRBJ1-2; D is ambiguous. This CDR3 is 14 amino acids long. With 7 bases removed from V and 1 base from J, the gap between germline ends came to 16 bases. Germline V CDR1 and CDR2: SQVTM, ANQGSEA.

This clonotype was observed at least ten times. The rearrangement links TRBV6-5 to TRBJ2-1; no definite D call. The V gene lost 0 bases and the J gene lost 8 bases, with 14 bases spanning the gap. CDR3 length: 15 amino acids. The germline V gene has CDR1 MNHEY and CDR2 SVGAGI. CDR3 residues: CASSYSIDEEHEQFF. CDR3 DNA sequence: TGTGCCAGCAGTTACTCGATTGATGAGGAGCATGAGCAGTTCTTC.

This clonotype appeared many times. A single base separates this from a much larger clone, so it may be a read error. The gene calls are TRBV9 and TRBJ2-1; 7 positions agree with TRBD1. Germline CDR1 reads SGDLS; CDR2 reads YYNGEE. This CDR3 is built from 12 residues. Trimming cost V 4 bases and J 7 bases; bases outside gene matches: 2. CDR3 in amino acids: CASSKQGNEQFF. In DNA form, the CDR3 reads TGTGCCAGCAGCAAACAGGGGAATGAGCAGTTCTTC.

This clonotype was picked up many times. In DNA form, the CDR3 reads TGCGCCAGCAGCCGGGGGGAACCCCTCAAGAAGGAAGCTTTCTTT. Translated: CASSRGEPLKKEAFF. The gene calls are TRBV5-1 and TRBJ1-1; weak D call: TRBD1 (5 bases). The CDR3 is made up of 15 amino acids. CDR1 and CDR2 (germline): SGHRS, YFSETQ. The V end lost 4 bases, the J end lost 8 bases, and 21 bases lay between the germline ends.

This clonotype was detected ten times or more. The chain uses TRBV28 and TRBJ2-7, with TRBD2 matching 7 bases. Losses at the gene ends were 1 base for V and 0 bases for J; bases not matched to a gene: 6. Germline V CDR1 and CDR2: MDHEN, SYDVKM. The CDR3 is 16 residues long. This CDR3 is CASSLSARGNSYEQYF. CDR3 DNA: TGTGCCAGCAGTTTATCTGCGCGGGGGAACTCCTACGAGCAGTACTTC.

Ten or more counts support this clonotype. The V and J genes are TRBV7-2 and TRBJ2-2; no firm D call. The CDR3 loop spans 15 amino acids. The V and J ends lost 0 bases and 4 bases respectively, with 9 bases between them. CDR1 is SGHTA, CDR2 FQGNSA, per germline. CDR3 DNA sequence: TGTGCCAGCAGCTTAGCTGTCAGACGCACCGGGGAGCTGTTTTTT. It translates to CASSLAVRRTGELFF.